This entry is about one T cell receptor beta chain. No antigen is known for it. The data stem from a study of early T cells in non-severe SARS-CoV-2 infection. Study-wide background: Alpha and beta chains were unpaired, from unsorted whole-blood bulk RNA.

Individual cDNA molecules were tagged with unique molecular identifiers, the study reported. TCRdb re-called the 5' RACE reads with MiXCR, one entry per CDR3 protein. The sample carries about 70,000 distinct CDR3 sequences, more than 12% recorded once. The study, taken as a whole, reports: VDJdb matching favored anti-spike CD8 responses, missing private and CD4 specificities.

V was clipped by 4 bases and J by 3 bases, with 13 bases between them. Germline V gene data show CDR1 as MNHEY and CDR2 as SMNVEV (reference sequence). The CDR3 spans 14 residues. The chain couples TRBV27 to TRBJ2-7, with D uncertain. The sample consisted of whole blood, taken at baseline. This clonotype was sampled from an adult who was a healthcare worker with PCR-confirmed SARS-CoV-2 infection or an uninfected control (not recorded which). As DNA, the CDR3 is TGTGCCAGCAGTTATTCCCTCGACGTCTACGAGCAGTACTTC. Amino acid sequence: CASSYSLDVYEQYF.